One and the same sample provided the 14 T cell receptor beta chains below, sequenced in a study of T cells in Graves' hyperthyroidism and ophthalmopathy. TCR beta CDR3 regions were amplified from RNA transcripts. An initial round of RT-PCR targeting the TCR CDR3 relied on the HTBI primer set. TCRdb independently ran MiXCR on the multiplex PCR reads; one entry per CDR3 protein. The sample carries some 510,000 distinct CDR3 sequences, roughly 20% recorded once. The specimen sequenced was blood. Source of these receptors: a man aged 18 to 35 with Graves' hyperthyroidism.

The chain has TRBV30 and TRBJ2-5; the D gene is possibly TRBD2 (6 bases). Deletions cut 5 bases from V and 6 bases from J, with 16 bases between. Germline V gene lookup returns CDR1 GTSNPN and CDR2 SVGIG (reference sequence). The CDR3 is made up of 13 amino acids. The CDR3 nucleotides read TGTGCCTGGGTCGGTGGGGGGAGAAAGACCCAGTACTTC. Amino acids: CAWVGGGRKTQYF. The full variable domain, its missing parts supplied by reference TRBV30 and TRBJ2-5, is SQTIHQWPATLVQPVGSPLSLECTVEGTSNPNLYWYRQAAGRGLQLLFYSVGIGQISSEVPQNLSASRPQDRQFILSSKKLLLSDSGFYLCAWVGGGRKTQYFGPGTRLLVL.

This chain links TRBV29-1 with TRBJ1-1; D gene uncertain. Trimming cost V 4 bases and J 10 bases, with 7 bases left between them. The CDR3 is 9 amino acids. Germline CDR1 is SQVTM and CDR2 is ANQGSEA. The DNA for the CDR3 is TGCAGCGTTGCCGACCCAGCTTTCTTT. It codes for CSVADPAFF.

The sample holds a few counts of this clonotype. The chain couples TRBV4-1 to TRBJ2-7, with D hard to call. The germline V gene has CDR1 MGHRA and CDR2 YSYEKL. CDR3 length: 15 residues. V lost 4 bases and J lost 3, with 16 bases in between. CDR3 nucleotides: TGCGCCAGCAGCCCCGGTGCCGTCGGAAACTACGAGCAGTACTTC. This encodes CASSPGAVGNYEQYF.

This clonotype was detected ten times or more. The rearrangement links TRBV28 to TRBJ2-7; 9 bases are a match to TRBD1. Germline loops: CDR1 MDHEN, CDR2 SYDVKM. Trimming cost V 4 bases and J 2 bases; bases outside gene matches: 3. CDR3 length: 14 amino acids. The CDR3 here is CASSSGQGPYEQYF. The DNA of the CDR3 is TGTGCCAGCAGTTCGGGACAGGGTCCCTACGAGCAGTACTTC.

As to this clonotype: One end of the junction is discordant with germline, which a read error may explain. CDR3 sequence (DNA): TGTGCCAGCAGTGACCACCCCCGTTCCCTCTATGGTTACACCTTC. It specifies CASSDHPRSLYGYTF. The rearrangement uses TRBV25-1 and TRBJ1-2; no firm D call. Germline CDR1 reads MGHDK; CDR2 reads SYGVNS. The CDR3 loop spans 15 amino acids.

The rearrangement uses TRBV28 and TRBJ2-5; TRBD1 matches 7 bases. After removal of 6 bases from V and 3 bases from J, the junction contained 10 bases not matched to a gene. Germline CDR1 and CDR2: MDHEN and SYDVKM. The CDR3 totals 15 residues. The CDR3 sequence: CASSLEGQPKETQYF. DNA for the CDR3: TGTGCCAGCAGCCTCGAGGGACAGCCAAAAGAGACCCAGTACTTC.

This clonotype appeared many times. V and J are TRBV29-1 and TRBJ1-2; D unresolved. In germline, CDR1 is SQVTM, CDR2 ANQGSEA. The CDR3 totals 12 residues. Trimming shortened V by 4 bases and J by 4 bases, and 10 bases separated the two germline ends. The CDR3 DNA sequence: TGCAGCGTTGCCGACGGTTCCTATGGCTACACCTTC. This codes for CSVADGSYGYTF.

This clonotype was seen ten or more times. The V gene is TRBV2, the J gene TRBJ2-7; 9 bases are shared with TRBD1. Per germline, CDR1 SNHLY and CDR2 FYNNEI. V shed 6 bases, J shed 6 bases, and the junction held 6 bases outside the gene matches. The CDR3 runs 13 residues. CDR3 DNA: TGTGCCAGCAGGGAAACAGGGGGCGGCGAGCAGTACTTC. Residues: CASRETGGGEQYF.

This chain joins TRBV3-1 and TRBJ2-7; D not resolved. Trimming took off 0 bases at V and 2 bases at J, with 8 bases between the two ends. Germline lookup yields CDR1 LGHDT and CDR2 YNNKEL (reference sequence). The CDR3 has 14 residues. CDR3 region: CASSQDEFTYEQYF. For the CDR3, the DNA is TGTGCCAGCAGCCAAGATGAGTTCACCTACGAGCAGTACTTC.

This chain connects TRBV7-2 to TRBJ2-7, with 7 bases lining up with TRBD2. V gave up 4 bases and J gave up 9 bases; unmatched junction bases: 9. Germline CDR1 reads SGHTA; CDR2 reads FQGNSA. The CDR3 runs to 13 residues. CDR3 sequence reads: CASSSGLDSAQYF. For the CDR3, the DNA is TGTGCCAGCAGCTCCGGACTAGATTCGGCGCAGTACTTC.

This clonotype was detected many times. V gene TRBV19 combines with J gene TRBJ1-1; D is unresolved. The CDR3 runs to 16 residues. Looked up from germline, CDR1 is LNHDA and CDR2 is SQIVND (reference sequence). V shed 1 base and J shed 4 bases, with 16 bases lying between them. Here the CDR3 reads CASSIAAGGFVTEAFF. CDR3 DNA sequence: TGTGCCAGTAGTATAGCGGCAGGTGGTTTTGTCACTGAAGCTTTCTTT. The full variable domain, its missing parts supplied by reference TRBV19 and TRBJ1-1, is DGGITQSPKYLFRKEGQNVTLSCEQNLNHDAMYWYRQDPGQGLRLIYYSQIVNDFQKGDIAEGYSVSREKKESFPLTVTSAQKNPTAFYLCASSIAAGGFVTEAFFGQGTRLTVV.

This clonotype was observed at least ten times. The chain has TRBV20-1 and TRBJ2-7; D possibly corresponds to TRBD2 (6 bases). V lost 0 bases, J lost 1 base, and 13 bases lay in between. The CDR3 loop spans 15 amino acids. Germline lookup yields CDR1 DFQATT and CDR2 SNEGSKA (reference sequence). The CDR3 nucleotides read TGCAGTGCTAGAGACGGCGGGGAAACATCCTACGAGCAGTACTTC. It translates to CSARDGGETSYEQYF.

The chain uses TRBV27 and TRBJ2-2; no definite D call. The germline gives CDR1 MNHEY, CDR2 SMNVEV (reference sequence). Deletions cut 3 bases from V and 6 bases from J, with 8 bases between. The CDR3 has 13 residues. The CDR3 loop reads CASSFHGPGELFF. DNA for the CDR3: TGTGCCAGCAGTTTCCACGGGCCCGGGGAGCTGTTTTTT.

This clonotype was observed at least ten times. V and J are TRBV9 and TRBJ1-2; TRBD1 might be the D (5 bases). Per the germline V gene, CDR1 is SGDLS and CDR2 is YYNGEE. The CDR3 runs to 16 residues. V was clipped by 3 bases and J by 0 bases, with 15 bases between them. The CDR3 DNA reads TGTGCCAGCAGCGCCACCGGGACGGCCCCTAACTATGGCTACACCTTC. It specifies CASSATGTAPNYGYTF.